This record covers a single T cell receptor (beta chain). This CDR3 has 16 residues. The germline V gene encodes CDR1 SEHNR and CDR2 FQNEAQ (reference sequence). V shed 5 bases, J shed 5 bases, and the junction held 13 bases outside the gene matches. How the authors handled the data: Amplification with reference gene primers provided the estimates of nucleated cell counts. Here immunoSEQ multiplex PCR was the method, and the copy in TCRdb shows in-frame clones only, minus some. V, J and clone size reflect that table, while D and trimming were determined from the DNA. Of about 56,000 clones detected, approximately 89% appear once; the ten largest clones hold about 46%. This sample is part of a study of blood T cell repertoires in COVID-19. The wider study: Sources were T cells, B-cell-depleted T cells, or PBMCs; the material itself was cDNA or gDNA.

Those enrolled in Seattle joined during active infection and were followed longitudinally afterward. The V call is TRBV7-9, the J call TRBJ2-3; 7 nucleotides agree with TRBD2. The sample comprised peripheral blood. This TCR was sampled from a woman aged 55-75 years with COVID-19, enrolled during active disease. CDR3: CASSHPRTRRGDTQYF. For the CDR3, the DNA is TGTGCCAGCAGCCACCCGCGGACTAGGCGGGGAGATACGCAGTATTTT.